This T cell receptor beta chain originates from a study of T cell responses to AZD1222 COVID-19 vaccine. Using immunoSEQ multiplex PCR, the repertoire was profiled, and TCRdb retains in-frame clones only, with some absent. The data show around 140,000 clones, under 95% seen once. CDR3 size: 15 residues. V lost 0 bases to trimming and J lost 1 base, with 8 bases between them. Per germline, CDR1 SGHRS and CDR2 YFSETQ. Study conclusions and caveats: Compared with day 0, the breadth and depth of the Spike-specific TCR repertoire rose significantly after two doses of AZD1222.

Second-dose schedules of about 4 or about 12 weeks were combined. In the case of this clone: What it binds is not known.

The origin of this receptor is an adult who received the AZD1222 COVID-19 vaccine. The sequenced sample was peripheral blood, obtained 28 days after the second AZD1222 dose. The rearrangement uses TRBV5-1 and TRBJ1-5, with no clear D. The CDR3 sequence: CASSLVGQSNQPQHF. The CDR3, as DNA: TGCGCCAGCAGCTTGGTCGGGCAGAGCAATCAGCCCCAGCATTTT.